Listed here are 28 T cell receptor beta chains from one sample, sequenced in a study of blood T cell repertoires in COVID-19 (dated by TCRdb to the early 2020s). The library was generated by the immunoSEQ multiplex PCR assay. TCRdb limited this immuneACCESS table to in-frame rearrangements with V and J called. A share of clones is missing; checked studies link under half to unresolved V genes, and the rest is unexplained. The sample table shows around 280,000 clones, and roughly 85% are seen once. The top ten clonotypes cover 6% of the sample. What was sequenced was PBMCs or T cells enriched from blood (not recorded which). The source of these receptors is a woman in her thirties or forties who had recovered from COVID-19.

V and J are TRBV5-1 and TRBJ1-1; D is possibly TRBD1 (5 bases). The germline V gene encodes CDR1 SGHRS and CDR2 YFSETQ. This CDR3 spans 16 amino acids. Deletions cut 0 bases from V and 4 bases from J, with 16 bases between. The CDR3 sequence: CASSLAPIGVGTEAFF. The CDR3 bases are TGCGCCAGCAGCTTGGCCCCCATAGGGGTAGGCACTGAAGCTTTCTTT.

This clone has a count of ten or more. The rearrangement joins TRBV20-1 to TRBJ2-7; 9 bases are shared with TRBD2. CDR3 length equals 19 residues. Trimming at V came to 3 bases and at J to 0 bases, leaving 18 bases not matched to a gene. Per the germline V gene, CDR1 is DFQATT and CDR2 is SNEGSKA (reference sequence). As DNA, the CDR3 is TGCAGTGCTAGTCAGGAAAGGGCTAGCGGGACCACTCTCTCCTACGAGCAGTACTTC. Translated: CSASQERASGTTLSYEQYF.

This clone has only one observation. This rearrangement joins TRBV27 to TRBJ2-3, with TRBD1 matching over 10 bases. Germline CDR1 is MNHEY and CDR2 is SMNVEV (reference sequence). Losses at the gene ends were 7 bases for V and 2 bases for J; bases not matched to a gene: 15. The CDR3 is 18 residues long. The CDR3 loop is CASTRKPGQGSYTDTQYF. The DNA of the CDR3 is TGTGCCAGCACCAGGAAACCGGGACAGGGGAGCTACACAGATACGCAGTATTTT.

The chain is built from TRBV28 and TRBJ1-2; no clear D. CDR1 and CDR2 (germline): MDHEN, SYDVKM. The CDR3 sequence is 11 residues long. In DNA, the CDR3 is TGTGGTGCGAGTCAAAACTATGGCTACACCTTC. This gives the protein CGASQNYGYTF.

This clone has a single count. The rearrangement links TRBV2 to TRBJ1-5; 11 nucleotides align to TRBD1. The CDR3 loop spans 19 amino acids. The V gene's germline CDR1 is SNHLY and CDR2 FYNNEI. After removal of 6 bases from V and 0 bases from J, the junction contained 13 bases not matched to a gene. The CDR3 here is CASREPGQGVRGSNQPQHF. The CDR3, as DNA: TGTGCCAGCAGAGAACCGGGACAGGGGGTTAGAGGTAGCAATCAGCCCCAGCATTTT.

The rearrangement joins TRBV28 to TRBJ2-7; 12 bases fit TRBD2. Looked up from germline, CDR1 is MDHEN and CDR2 is SYDVKM. The CDR3 extends over 16 amino acids. J gave up 7 bases and V 4 bases, and 11 bases lay outside the gene matches. CDR3 protein: CASSSWTSGTMGEQYF. The CDR3 DNA reads TGTGCCAGCAGTTCCTGGACTAGCGGGACTATGGGGGAGCAGTACTTC.

The chain combines TRBV2 with TRBJ1-5; 10 bases agree with TRBD1. Germline assignment: CDR1 SNHLY and CDR2 FYNNEI. The CDR3 totals 15 residues. V dropped 8 bases and J dropped 0; count of bases not matched to a gene: 4. CDR3 amino acids: CASRGQGLSNQPQHF. CDR3 nucleotides: TGTGCCAGCCGGGGACAGGGGCTTAGCAATCAGCCCCAGCATTTT. Drawing the rest from reference TRBV2 and TRBJ1-5, the complete variable domain is EPEVTQTPSHQVTQMGQEVILRCVPISNHLYFYWYRQILGQKVEFLVSFYNNEISEKSEIFDDQFSVERPDGSNFTLKIRSTKLEDSAMYFCASRGQGLSNQPQHFGDGTRLSIL.

The gene calls are TRBV5-1 and TRBJ2-5; perhaps TRBD2 as D (5 bases). The V and J ends lost 2 bases and 1 base respectively, with 9 bases between them. Germline CDR1 SGHRS, CDR2 YFSETQ. CDR3 length equals 14 residues. The chain's CDR3 is CASSFGGPQETQYF. DNA of the CDR3: TGCGCCAGCAGCTTCGGCGGGCCCCAAGAGACCCAGTACTTC.

The chain carries TRBV5-6 and TRBJ2-7; 11 positions agree with TRBD2. The J segment lost 7 bases and the V segment lost 4 bases, leaving 7 bases of the junction unmatched. CDR1 and CDR2 (germline): SGHDT, YYEEEE. CDR3 length: 14 amino acids. This CDR3 is CASSKLAGEWEQYF. CDR3 DNA sequence: TGTGCCAGCAGCAAACTAGCGGGAGAGTGGGAGCAGTACTTC.

The chain has TRBV27 and TRBJ2-5; TRBD2 matches 8 bases. After removal of 2 bases from V and 1 base from J, the junction contained 15 bases not matched to a gene. CDR3 length: 19 amino acids. From germline, CDR1 is MNHEY and CDR2 SMNVEV (reference sequence). In DNA, the CDR3 is TGTGCCAGCAGTTTAAGCGAAGACGGCGGGAGGACTACCCAAGAGACCCAGTACTTC. Its translation is CASSLSEDGGRTTQETQYF.

DNA of the CDR3: TGTGCCAGCAGGCTGGACTCCCAAGAGACCCAGTACTTC. As protein: CASRLDSQETQYF. This sequence joins TRBV6-5 and TRBJ2-5, with D possibly TRBD2 on 5 matching bases. CDR3 size: 13 residues. In germline, CDR1 is MNHEY, CDR2 SVGAGI. V gave up 6 bases and J gave up 1 base, with 9 bases separating them.

This clone has just one count. This chain links TRBV11-3 with TRBJ1-6, with 8 bases identical to TRBD1. Germline V gene lookup returns CDR1 SGHNT and CDR2 YENEEA. The V gene end was trimmed by 3 bases and the J gene end by 7 bases; junction bases not matched to a gene: 5. The CDR3 has 15 residues. The CDR3 nucleotides read TGTGCCAGCAGCTTTGGACAGGGTTCCAATTCACCCCTCCACTTT. Translating gives CASSFGQGSNSPLHF.

The chain joins TRBV2 to TRBJ2-5; TRBD2 aligns across 13 bases. CDR3 length equals 16 residues. Per germline, CDR1 SNHLY and CDR2 FYNNEI. Trimming at V came to 6 bases and at J to 4 bases, leaving 8 bases not matched to a gene. CDR3: CASRATTSGRGETQYF. The CDR3 DNA reads TGTGCCAGCAGGGCAACCACTAGCGGGAGGGGAGAGACCCAGTACTTC. The full variable domain, completed using reference TRBV2 and TRBJ2-5, is EPEVTQTPSHQVTQMGQEVILRCVPISNHLYFYWYRQILGQKVEFLVSFYNNEISEKSEIFDDQFSVERPDGSNFTLKIRSTKLEDSAMYFCASRATTSGRGETQYFGPGTRLLVL.

This chain joins TRBV7-3 and TRBJ2-3, with a possible D match to TRBD1 (5 bases). Germline values: CDR1 SGHTA, CDR2 FQGTGA. The CDR3 has 15 amino acids. Trimming pared 2 bases from V and 2 bases from J, leaving 11 bases between. Here the CDR3 reads CASSLQGISTDTQYF. CDR3 nucleotide sequence: TGTGCCAGCAGCTTACAGGGAATCTCCACAGATACGCAGTATTTT.

J is TRBJ2-3 and V is TRBV5-5; 8 bases align to TRBD1. V lost 0 bases to trimming and J lost 0 bases; unmatched junction nucleotides: 6. The CDR3 contains 17 residues. Germline V gene lookup returns CDR1 SGHKS and CDR2 YYEKEE (reference sequence). CDR3 amino acids: CASSLGAQGVSTDTQYF. DNA for the CDR3: TGTGCCAGCAGCTTGGGGGCACAGGGGGTTAGCACAGATACGCAGTATTTT. Variable domain in full (rest from reference TRBV5-5 and TRBJ2-3): DAGVTQSPTHLIKTRGQQVTLRCSPISGHKSVSWYQQVLGQGPQFIFQYYEKEERGRGNFPDRFSARQFPNYSSELNVNALLLGDSALYLCASSLGAQGVSTDTQYFGPGTRLTVL.

This clone was counted only a few times. J is TRBJ2-2 and V is TRBV11-2; possibly TRBD2 for D (5 bases). The CDR3 length is 15 residues. Germline V gene lookup returns CDR1 SGHAT and CDR2 FQNNGV. V was shortened by 6 bases and J by 1 base, with 12 bases between the two germline ends. The DNA of the CDR3 is TGTGCCAGCAGGTTGGTCGCGGGGAACACCGGGGAGCTGTTTTTT. This gives the protein CASRLVAGNTGELFF. The variable domain in full, with the rest retrieved from reference TRBV11-2 and TRBJ2-2, is EAGVAQSPRYKIIEKRQSVAFWCNPISGHATLYWYQQILGQGPKLLIQFQNNGVVDDSQLPKDRFSAERLKGVDSTLKIQPAKLEDSAVYLCASRLVAGNTGELFFGEGSRLTVL.

The chain carries TRBV7-9 and TRBJ1-3; D is undetermined. Deletions cut 5 bases from V and 0 bases from J, with 17 bases between. Germline lookup yields CDR1 SEHNR and CDR2 FQNEAQ (reference sequence). This CDR3 contains 17 residues. CDR3 protein: CASSIVYRSFSGNTIYF. Written as DNA, the CDR3 is TGTGCCAGCAGCATCGTCTACAGATCCTTCTCTGGAAACACCATATATTTT.

The chain recombines TRBV5-6 with TRBJ2-7; 10 bases agree with TRBD2. CDR3 length equals 13 residues. Trimming at V came to 4 bases and at J to 5 bases, leaving 3 bases not matched to a gene. Germline V gives CDR1 SGHDT, CDR2 YYEEEE. The CDR3 sequence: CASSRGTSDEQYF. CDR3 DNA: TGTGCCAGCAGCAGGGGGACTAGCGACGAGCAGTACTTC.

The rearrangement links TRBV2 to TRBJ2-7, with a weak D call TRBD1 (7 bases). Germline V CDR1 and CDR2: SNHLY, FYNNEI. The CDR3 runs to 14 residues. V was shortened by 4 bases and J by 6 bases, with 16 bases between the two germline ends. CDR3 protein: CASSGRGRKLEQYF. CDR3 DNA: TGTGCCAGCAGTGGGAGGGGGCGAAAACTCGAGCAGTACTTC. Using reference TRBV2 and TRBJ2-7 for the parts outside the CDR3, the full variable domain is EPEVTQTPSHQVTQMGQEVILRCVPISNHLYFYWYRQILGQKVEFLVSFYNNEISEKSEIFDDQFSVERPDGSNFTLKIRSTKLEDSAMYFCASSGRGRKLEQYFGPGTRLTVT.

V gene TRBV28 combines with J gene TRBJ2-5; the match to TRBD1 covers 8 bases. From germline, CDR1 is MDHEN and CDR2 SYDVKM. Germline trimming cut 5 bases from V and 4 bases from J; bases unmatched to any gene: 9. The CDR3 is made up of 15 amino acids. The chain's CDR3 is CASSPSYTGGETQYF. CDR3 nucleotide sequence: TGTGCCAGCAGTCCCTCGTACACAGGGGGAGAGACCCAGTACTTC.

This clone showed up just a few times. The gene calls are TRBV18 and TRBJ1-1, with D tentatively TRBD1 (5 bases). Germline CDR1 KGHSH, CDR2 LQKENI. Trimming took 4 bases from V and 2 from J, leaving 8 bases between them. The CDR3 contains 13 residues. The CDR3 region is CASSQGKNTEAFF. CDR3 DNA sequence: TGTGCCAGCTCACAGGGGAAAAACACTGAAGCTTTCTTT.

The chain carries TRBV4-2 and TRBJ2-7; D perhaps matches TRBD1 (6 bases). CDR3 size: 16 residues. With 0 bases removed from V and 0 bases from J, the gap between germline ends came to 12 bases. Per the germline V gene, CDR1 is LGHNA and CDR2 is YNFKEQ. The CDR3 reads CASSQDFTGHSYEQYF. The CDR3 nucleotides are TGTGCCAGCAGCCAAGATTTCACAGGGCACTCCTACGAGCAGTACTTC.

The chain links TRBV5-1 to TRBJ2-5, with 8 bases fitting TRBD1. The V and J ends lost 0 bases and 3 bases, in that order; junction bases with no gene match: 1. CDR3 size: 14 residues. The germline V gene encodes CDR1 SGHRS and CDR2 YFSETQ. For the CDR3, the DNA is TGCGCCAGCAGCTTGGGACAGGGGAAAGAGACCCAGTACTTC. This encodes CASSLGQGKETQYF.

The chain employs TRBV7-9 and TRBJ1-6; a possible D gene is TRBD1 (6 bases). This CDR3 comprises 15 residues. The V gene's germline CDR1 is SEHNR and CDR2 FQNEAQ (reference sequence). V was trimmed by 8 bases and J by 7 bases, leaving 18 bases between them. CDR3 nucleotides: TGTGCCAGCCAAGGGGGATCCTCGGGAAATTCACCCCTCCACTTT. Translating gives CASQGGSSGNSPLHF.

This clone was detected once. DNA of the CDR3: TGTGCCAGCAGGATACAGGGGGCCTCCTATGGCTACACCTTC. It encodes CASRIQGASYGYTF. J is TRBJ1-2 and V is TRBV6-5; the match to TRBD1 covers 9 bases. In germline, CDR1 is MNHEY, CDR2 SVGAGI. CDR3 size: 14 residues. V dropped 6 bases and J dropped 4; count of bases not matched to a gene: 6.

The chain combines TRBV2 with TRBJ1-4; D is uncertain. In germline, CDR1 is SNHLY, CDR2 FYNNEI. V dropped 5 bases and J dropped 1 base, with 11 bases sitting between them. The CDR3 length is 15 residues. CDR3 DNA sequence: TGTGCCAGCAGTCCCTTAACGGGAACTAATGAAAAACTGTTTTTT. It encodes CASSPLTGTNEKLFF.

V and J are TRBV19 and TRBJ1-2; D possibly corresponds to TRBD1 (6 bases). V was trimmed by 9 bases and J by 4 bases, leaving 15 bases between them. The germline gives CDR1 LNHDA, CDR2 SQIVND (reference sequence). The CDR3 runs to 13 residues. The CDR3 DNA reads as TGTGCCAGCTGGACCGGGACACGCTATGGCTACACCTTC. The encoded protein is CASWTGTRYGYTF.

This clone was seen only once. Other DNA sequences in this specimen translate into the identical CDR3. The chain combines TRBV28 with TRBJ1-2; TRBD1 is a possible D gene (5 bases). The V end was cut by 3 bases, the J end by 4 bases, with 6 bases between. Germline V lookup: CDR1 MDHEN, CDR2 SYDVKM. CDR3 length: 12 amino acids. The CDR3 DNA sequence: TGTGCCAGCAGTTTGGGGGGCTATGGCTACACCTTC. Amino acids: CASSLGGYGYTF.